A selection of T cell receptor beta chains follows, all from one sample in a study of T cell responses to AZD1222 COVID-19 vaccine. Produced via immunoSEQ multiplex PCR; TCRdb's table is partial and in-frame only. The sample carries 130,000 or so clones, roughly 88% recorded once. Sequencing was performed on peripheral blood, taken 28 days after the second AZD1222 dose. These receptors all come from an adult who received the AZD1222 COVID-19 vaccine. Both conserved end residues are part of each CDR3. A D gene is named only where the DNA matches it firmly. For some rows the clone size is stated as once, few or many, or as a class when expanded; others skip it.

V: TRBV10-2
size: NA
J: TRBJ1-5
D: NA
DNA: TGCGCCAGCAGTTGGGGCAGAACGAATCAGCCCCAGCATTTT
CDR3: CASSWGRTNQPQHF

V: TRBV5-6
size: NA
J: TRBJ2-1
D: TRBD1
DNA: TGTGCCAGCAGCACGGCTGCCGGAACAGGGGTCCGGAATGAGCAGTTCTTC
CDR3: CASSTAAGTGVRNEQFF

V: TRBV7-9
size: many
J: TRBJ1-1
D: TRBD1
DNA: TGTGCCAGCAGCCAAACAGGGGGAGCTTTCTTT
CDR3: CASSQTGGAFF

V: TRBV19
size: NA
J: TRBJ2-3
D: NA
DNA: TGTGCCAGTAGCCCCCGAGGGGGGGGCACAGATACGCAGTATTTT
CDR3: CASSPRGGGTDTQYF

V: TRBV9
size: NA
J: TRBJ2-3
D: NA
DNA: TGTGCCAGCACGGCCCTTTCTAGCACAGATACGCAGTATTTT
CDR3: CASTALSSTDTQYF

V: TRBV6-2/TRBV6-3
size: NA
J: TRBJ2-1
D: TRBD2
DNA: TGTGCCAGCACCCCCGGAGCGGGGTCCAGGGTGGGCTCCTACAATGAGCAGTTCTTC
CDR3: CASTPGAGSRVGSYNEQFF

V: TRBV19
size: NA
J: TRBJ2-6
D: NA
DNA: TGTGCCAGTAGTATACAGGGGCTTAGGGCCAACGTCCTGACTTTC
CDR3: CASSIQGLRANVLTF

V: TRBV18
size: NA
J: TRBJ2-3
D: NA
DNA: TGTGCCAGCTCACCAAATTCCGGGACACGTAGCACAGATACGCAGTATTTT
CDR3: CASSPNSGTRSTDTQYF

V: TRBV3-1/TRBV3-2
size: few
J: TRBJ1-5
D: NA
DNA: TGTGCCAGCAGCCAAGCTGGAAATCAGCCCCAGCATTTT
CDR3: CASSQAGNQPQHF

V: TRBV7-2
size: NA
J: TRBJ2-3
D: NA
DNA: TGTGCCAGCAGCGCTAGCACAGATACGCAGTATTTT
CDR3: CASSASTDTQYF

V: TRBV6-5
size: NA
J: TRBJ1-4
D: NA
DNA: TGTGCCAGCAGTCTTGACCACTCCAATGAAAAACTGTTTTTT
CDR3: CASSLDHSNEKLFF

V: TRBV28
size: NA
J: TRBJ1-4
D: TRBD1
DNA: TGTGCCAGCAATCAGATAGGACAGGGGATTGAAAAACTGTTTTTT
CDR3: CASNQIGQGIEKLFF

V: TRBV28
size: few
J: TRBJ1-5
D: TRBD1
DNA: TGTGCCAGCAGTAAACAGGGGGCATATAGCAATCAGCCCCAGCATTTT
CDR3: CASSKQGAYSNQPQHF

V: TRBV20-1
size: once
J: TRBJ1-2
D: NA
DNA: TGCAGTGCTCCCACAGGTGGCTACACCTTC
CDR3: CSAPTGGYTF

V: TRBV9
size: NA
J: TRBJ2-7
D: TRBD1
DNA: TGTGCCAGCAGCGTGGGGGACAGGGGGCTACACGAGCAGTACTTC
CDR3: CASSVGDRGLHEQYF

V: TRBV6-5
size: NA
J: TRBJ1-2
D: NA
DNA: TGTGCCAGCAGCTCGTGGGGACGGTCGAACTATGGCTACACCTTC
CDR3: CASSSWGRSNYGYTF

V: TRBV10-3
size: NA
J: TRBJ2-2
D: NA
DNA: TGTGCCATCAGTGAGAGGGACACCGGGGAGCTGTTTTTT
CDR3: CAISERDTGELFF

V: TRBV7-2
size: NA
J: TRBJ1-3
D: NA
DNA: TGTGCCAGCAGCCCCGGAACGACAGGCCCCTCTGGAAACACCATATATTTT
CDR3: CASSPGTTGPSGNTIYF

V: TRBV6-5
size: NA
J: TRBJ1-4
D: TRBD1
DNA: TGTGCCAGCAACCCCGGGACAGGGTACGAAAAACTGTTTTTT
CDR3: CASNPGTGYEKLFF

V: TRBV18
size: once
J: TRBJ1-5
D: NA
DNA: TGTGCCAGCTCAGCGACCCCACGGGGCAATCAGCCCCAGCATTTT
CDR3: CASSATPRGNQPQHF

V: TRBV9
size: NA
J: TRBJ2-2
D: NA
DNA: TGTGCCAGCGGTAGTTTTTACACCGGGGAGCTGTTTTTT
CDR3: CASGSFYTGELFF

V: TRBV10-2
size: NA
J: TRBJ2-7
D: NA
DNA: TGCGCCAGCAGGGGACACGAAGGGGCCTACGAGCAGTACTTC
CDR3: CASRGHEGAYEQYF

V: TRBV29-1
size: few
J: TRBJ1-1
D: NA
DNA: TGCAGCGTTGGAAGCGGTTGGGGCATGAACACTGAAGCTTTCTTT
CDR3: CSVGSGWGMNTEAFF

V: TRBV6-6
size: NA
J: TRBJ2-2
D: NA
DNA: TGTGCCAGCAGTTACACGGACAGTCACACCGGGGAGCTGTTTTTT
CDR3: CASSYTDSHTGELFF

V: TRBV5-1
size: NA
J: TRBJ2-2
D: TRBD2
DNA: TGCGCCAGCAGCCTTCAAGGACTAGCGGGTGCGAACACCGGGGAGCTGTTTTTT
CDR3: CASSLQGLAGANTGELFF

V: TRBV3-1/TRBV3-2
size: once
J: TRBJ2-1
D: TRBD2
DNA: TGTGCCAGCAGCCAAGATTTGTCCCTTCCGGGACTAGCGGGGGAAGAAAGCGATGAGCAGTTCTTC
CDR3: CASSQDLSLPGLAGEESDEQFF

V: TRBV18
size: NA
J: TRBJ1-1
D: NA
DNA: TGTGCCAGCTCAACGCTATCGACAGCCCTGAACACTGAAGCTTTCTTT
CDR3: CASSTLSTALNTEAFF